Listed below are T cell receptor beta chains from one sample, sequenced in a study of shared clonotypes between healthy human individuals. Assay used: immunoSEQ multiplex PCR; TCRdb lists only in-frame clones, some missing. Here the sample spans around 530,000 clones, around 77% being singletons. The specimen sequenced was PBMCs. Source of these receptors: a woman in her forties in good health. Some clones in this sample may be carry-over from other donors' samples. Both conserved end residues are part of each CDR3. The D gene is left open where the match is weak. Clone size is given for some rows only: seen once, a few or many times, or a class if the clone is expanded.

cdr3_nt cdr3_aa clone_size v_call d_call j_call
TGTGCCAGCAGCTCTCGACAGTACTATGGCTACACCTTC CASSSRQYYGYTF - TRBV11-1 - TRBJ1-2
TGTGCCAGCAGCTTGCGGCCTAGCAGAGAGACCCAGTACTTC CASSLRPSRETQYF - TRBV5-6 - TRBJ2-5
TGCGCCACCTCACTAGCGGGAACCTACAATGAGCAGTTCTTC CATSLAGTYNEQFF - TRBV5-1 TRBD2 TRBJ2-1
TGTGCCACCAGCAGAGCCGCGGACCTCTTTCTCAATGAGCAGTTCTTC CATSRAADLFLNEQFF - TRBV15 - TRBJ2-1
TGCGCCAGCAGCTACGACCGGGGACAGTACTATCAAGAGACCCAGTACTTC CASSYDRGQYYQETQYF - TRBV5-1 TRBD1 TRBJ2-5
TGTGCCAGCAAACTAGCGGGAGGGCAGTACTTC CASKLAGGQYF few TRBV2 TRBD2 TRBJ2-7
TGTGCCAGCACGACCTCACCGGGGCAGGGAGCTGAAGCTTTCTTT CASTTSPGQGAEAFF - TRBV5-8 - TRBJ1-1
TGTGCCAGCAGTTTATGGGAACGGAGCTCCTACGAGCAGTACTTC CASSLWERSSYEQYF - TRBV28 - TRBJ2-7
TGCAGTGCTGAGTCTAACTATGGCTACACCTTC CSAESNYGYTF - TRBV20-1 - TRBJ1-2
TGTGCCAGCAGCTTAGGCAGGATTGTTGAGTCCCTCTATGGCTACACCTTC CASSLGRIVESLYGYTF - TRBV7-2 - TRBJ1-2
TGTGCCAGCAGTGAACAGGCGTCGGGTCAGCCCCAGCATTTT CASSEQASGQPQHF - TRBV6-1 - TRBJ1-5
TGTGCCAGCAGGGACAGCAGCTCCTACGAGCAGTACTTC CASRDSSSYEQYF few TRBV27 - TRBJ2-7
TGTGCCAGCAGCACCACTAGCGGGAGGGAGGTTGAGCAGTTCTTC CASSTTSGREVEQFF many TRBV7-3 TRBD2 TRBJ2-1
TGCGCCAGCAGCCAGGGGTTAGCGGGAACACGCACAGATACGCAGTATTTT CASSQGLAGTRTDTQYF once TRBV4-1 TRBD2 TRBJ2-3
TGTGCCAGCGCGAGGGGGTCAGAGGACTATGGCTACACCTTC CASARGSEDYGYTF - TRBV7-9 - TRBJ1-2
TGTGCCAGCAGCGTGACCTCGGACGAGCAGTACTTC CASSVTSDEQYF once TRBV2 - TRBJ2-7
TGTGCCAGCAGCTTGGGACTAGCGGGGCGTCTCTCCTACGAGCAGTACTTC CASSLGLAGRLSYEQYF - TRBV5-4 TRBD2 TRBJ2-7